The 18 T cell receptor beta chains below all came from one sample that was sequenced in a study of T-cell reconstitution after alpha-beta-depleted transplantation in children (dated by TCRdb to 2016 to 2017). Libraries were built with PCR. TCRdb names Illumina HiSeq 2500 as the instrument used. Molecular barcoding was employed in the preparation of TCR libraries, with unique molecular identifiers being used to normalize TCRbeta repertoire quantification. TCRdb itself trimmed the public reads at Q25 with fastp, ran MiXCR and retained productive beta chains. Under each unique CDR3 protein, matching rows form one entry showing the most common genes and DNA. The sample has 300,000 to 400,000 distinct CDR3 sequences on record, around 20% of them singletons. The ten largest clones take up approximately 9.9% of the sample. The treatment or condition label, as the study defines it: allogeneic hematopoietic cell transplantation with graft depleted of TCRalphabeta T cells and CD19 B cells.

The source material was PBMCs, mostly from graft donor cells, sampled 180 days after TCRalphabeta/CD19-depleted stem cell transplant. The receptors derive from a male patient younger than 18 who had a stem cell transplant for acute lymphoblastic leukemia, so the T cells may come from the graft donor.

This clonotype has a handful of counts. The rearrangement uses TRBV3-1 and TRBJ1-5; D remains unclear. Germline V gene data show CDR1 as LGHDT and CDR2 as YNNKEL (reference sequence). The CDR3 is made up of 13 amino acids. V was pared by 4 bases and J by 6 bases, with 10 bases between. CDR3 bases: TGTGCCAGCAGCCGTAGGGCGGGTCAGCCCCAGCATTTT. It translates to CASSRRAGQPQHF.

The genes are TRBV30 and TRBJ2-3, with a possible D match to TRBD2 (5 bases). This CDR3 is built from 10 residues. In germline, CDR1 is GTSNPN, CDR2 SVGIG (reference sequence). The V and J ends lost 5 bases and 5 bases respectively, with 5 bases between them. CDR3 nucleotides: TGTGCCTGGGCGGGAGATACGCAGTATTTT. Translating it yields CAWAGDTQYF. Using reference TRBV30 and TRBJ2-3 for the parts outside the CDR3, the full variable domain is SQTIHQWPATLVQPVGSPLSLECTVEGTSNPNLYWYRQAAGRGLQLLFYSVGIGQISSEVPQNLSASRPQDRQFILSSKKLLLSDSGFYLCAWAGDTQYFGPGTRLTVL.

The J gene is TRBJ1-1, the V gene TRBV10-3; TRBD1 might be the D (5 bases). Germline CDR1 ENHRY, CDR2 SYGVKD. V was trimmed by 4 bases and J by 1 base, leaving 10 bases between them. There are 14 residues in the CDR3. For the CDR3, the DNA is TGTGCCATCAGTGTGCAGGGAGAGAACACTGAAGCTTTCTTT. The encoded protein is CAISVQGENTEAFF.

This clonotype appeared a few times. The chain carries TRBV20-1 and TRBJ2-7, with no clear D. Trimming cost V 3 bases and J 3 bases, with 6 bases left between them. CDR3 size: 11 residues. The V gene's germline CDR1 is DFQATT and CDR2 SNEGSKA (reference sequence). In DNA form, the CDR3 reads TGCAGTGCTAGTTTGGACTACGAGCAGTACTTC. Translation gives CSASLDYEQYF.

The chain uses TRBV5-6 and TRBJ1-2; 10 bases agree with TRBD1. The CDR3 has 15 amino acids. J was trimmed by 8 bases and V by 1 base; bases with no gene match: 8. Germline V gene lookup returns CDR1 SGHDT and CDR2 YYEEEE. The CDR3 DNA follows: TGTGCCAGCAGCTTGTTTGACAGGGGGCCAGGGGGCTACACCTTC. Amino acids: CASSLFDRGPGGYTF.

This clonotype was counted between two and nine times. This chain uses TRBV5-1 with TRBJ2-5; 9 bases agree with TRBD2. V gave up 2 bases and J gave up 4 bases; unmatched junction bases: 12. Per the germline V gene, CDR1 is SGHRS and CDR2 is YFSETQ. This CDR3 is 17 amino acids long. In nucleotides, the CDR3 is TGCGCCAGCAGCTTTGCGGGAGGGCCATGGGTAGGAGAGACCCAGTACTTC. Translating it yields CASSFAGGPWVGETQYF. Using reference TRBV5-1 and TRBJ2-5 for the parts outside the CDR3, the full variable domain is KAGVTQTPRYLIKTRGQQVTLSCSPISGHRSVSWYQQTPGQGLQFLFEYFSETQRNKGNFPGRFSGRQFSNSRSEMNVSTLELGDSALYLCASSFAGGPWVGETQYFGPGTRLLVL.

The J gene is TRBJ1-2, the V gene TRBV7-2, with 7 bases that match TRBD1. Germline-derived CDR1 and CDR2 are SGHTA and FQGNSA. This CDR3 is 14 amino acids long. Trimming cost V 4 bases and J 7 bases; bases outside gene matches: 9. The CDR3 DNA reads TGTGCCAGCAGCTCGGGACAGAGAAAAGGTGGCTACACCTTC. Its protein is CASSSGQRKGGYTF.

The genes are TRBV9 and TRBJ2-7; D might be TRBD1 (6 bases). V gave up 3 bases and J gave up 2 bases, with 12 bases separating them. Germline V lookup: CDR1 SGDLS, CDR2 YYNGEE. CDR3 length equals 14 residues. CDR3 nucleotide sequence: TGTGCCAGCAGCGCGTCCGACAGGACCTACGAGCAGTACTTC. Translated, it gives CASSASDRTYEQYF.

In its sample, this clonotype was seen once. The genes are TRBV27 and TRBJ2-7; TRBD2 might be the D (5 bases). This CDR3 has 16 amino acids. From germline, CDR1 is MNHEY and CDR2 SMNVEV (reference sequence). Trimming took off 2 bases at V and 5 bases at J, with 19 bases between the two ends. DNA for the CDR3: TGTGCCAGCAGTTTACTTACGACTACGGGCCCAAACGAGCAGTACTTC. As protein: CASSLLTTTGPNEQYF.

The gene calls are TRBV4-1 and TRBJ1-2, with 9 bases that match TRBD1. The CDR3 is 16 amino acids. J gave up 4 bases and V 3 bases, and 9 bases lay outside the gene matches. Germline-derived CDR1 and CDR2 are MGHRA and YSYEKL. In DNA form, the CDR3 reads TGCGCCAGCAGCCACCCACGGGGACAGGGTGGCTATGGCTACACCTTC. This codes for CASSHPRGQGGYGYTF.

This clonotype was observed once. One end of the junction is discordant with germline, which a read error may explain. The genes are TRBV4-2 and TRBJ2-7, with TRBD2 matching 15 bases. This CDR3 has 17 amino acids. CDR1 and CDR2 (germline): LGHNA, YNFKEQ. CDR3 in amino acids: CASSQRGLAGGTYEQSF. In DNA form, the CDR3 reads TGTGCCAGCAGCCAAAGAGGACTAGCGGGAGGGACCTACGAGCAGTCCTTC.

The V call is TRBV5-1, the J call TRBJ2-1, with 8 bases matching TRBD2. The trim removed 6 bases at V and 4 bases at J, leaving 6 bases unmatched. Per the germline V gene, CDR1 is SGHRS and CDR2 is YFSETQ. The CDR3 contains 14 residues. The CDR3 region is CASTPSGLYNEQFF. The CDR3 DNA sequence: TGCGCCAGCACTCCTAGCGGGTTATACAATGAGCAGTTCTTC.

This clonotype was detected only a few times. This chain connects TRBV24-1 to TRBJ2-1; either TRBD1 or TRBD2 may supply D (5 bases each). The CDR3 length is 14 residues. CDR1 and CDR2 from the germline V gene are KGHDR and SFDVKD. Deletions cut 12 bases from V and 7 bases from J, with 21 bases between. Here the CDR3 reads CAVAQGAVRNEQFF. In DNA, the CDR3 is TGTGCCGTCGCCCAGGGAGCGGTACGGAATGAGCAGTTCTTC.

This clonotype was observed a few times. The rearrangement uses TRBV11-1 and TRBJ2-5; 9 bases map to TRBD1. This CDR3 has 19 residues. J was trimmed by 5 bases and V by 6 bases; bases with no gene match: 22. Per the germline V gene, CDR1 is SGHAT and CDR2 is FQDESV (reference sequence). The CDR3 DNA reads as TGTGCCAGCAGATCTGGACAGGGGCGCCAGTGGGGTTATCGGGAGACCCAGTACTTC. Its translation: CASRSGQGRQWGYRETQYF.

The chain couples TRBV29-1 to TRBJ2-7; TRBD1 matches at 7 bases. Germline V gene lookup returns CDR1 SQVTM and CDR2 ANQGSEA. The length of the CDR3 is 11 residues. After removal of 6 bases from V and 4 bases from J, the junction contained 3 bases not matched to a gene. The CDR3 region has the DNA TGCAGCGTCGCGACAGGGTACGAGCAGTACTTC. This gives the protein CSVATGYEQYF.

This clonotype was seen more than once but under ten times. The gene calls are TRBV15 and TRBJ2-1, with D tentatively TRBD1 (5 bases). Germline CDR1 and CDR2: LNHNV and YYDKDF (reference sequence). The CDR3 runs 15 residues. The V gene lost 5 bases and the J gene lost 8 bases, with 19 bases spanning the gap. CDR3: CATSGRAIPRDEQFF. DNA of the CDR3: TGTGCCACCAGCGGCAGGGCTATACCTCGGGATGAGCAGTTCTTC. The variable domain in full, with the rest retrieved from reference TRBV15 and TRBJ2-1, is DAMVIQNPRYQVTQFGKPVTLSCSQTLNHNVMYWYQQKSSQAPKLLFHYYDKDFNNEADTPDNFQSRRPNTSFCFLDIRSPGLGDTAMYLCATSGRAIPRDEQFFGPGTRLTVL.

The chain recombines TRBV29-1 with TRBJ2-1; D unresolved. This CDR3 has 12 amino acids. V dropped 5 bases and J dropped 5 bases, with 10 bases sitting between them. From germline, CDR1 is SQVTM and CDR2 ANQGSEA. The CDR3 spells CSVPLRHNEQFF. CDR3 DNA sequence: TGCAGCGTTCCCCTTAGGCACAATGAGCAGTTCTTC.

The V and J genes are TRBV20-1 and TRBJ2-7; a possible D gene is TRBD2 (6 bases). The CDR3 totals 11 residues. Germline assignment: CDR1 DFQATT and CDR2 SNEGSKA (reference sequence). The ends were cut back, 2 bases at V and 6 bases at J, with 8 bases in the middle. The CDR3 DNA is TGCAGTGCTAGACGACTAGTCGAGCAGTACTTC. Translated, it gives CSARRLVEQYF.